The clone carrying this TCR beta chain was recorded only once. The ends were cut back, 8 bases at V and 5 bases at J, with 27 bases in the middle. This CDR3 has 18 residues. CDR1 ENHRY and CDR2 SYGVKD come from the germline V gene. This sample stems from a study of sequential checkpoint blockade in melanoma. TCRdb's table, derived via immunoSEQ multiplex PCR, lists solely in-frame clones and lacks some. The table lists about 15,000 clones, around 77% of them singletons, with around 30% in the top ten. Treatment denoted: randomized to nivolumab then ipilimumab (arm A) or the reverse (arm B). The material sequenced was CD8+ T cells sorted from blood (inferred from file names), taken from a patient given nivolumab and ipilimumab in sequence. The clonotype originates from a human donor with melanoma. This rearrangement joins TRBV10-3 to TRBJ2-2, with D perhaps matching TRBD1 (5 bases). The DNA of the CDR3 is TGTGCCATCCGTCACCCTCCAAAGGATGCAGGGCGGACCGGGGAGCTGTTTTTT. Translated: CAIRHPPKDAGRTGELFF.